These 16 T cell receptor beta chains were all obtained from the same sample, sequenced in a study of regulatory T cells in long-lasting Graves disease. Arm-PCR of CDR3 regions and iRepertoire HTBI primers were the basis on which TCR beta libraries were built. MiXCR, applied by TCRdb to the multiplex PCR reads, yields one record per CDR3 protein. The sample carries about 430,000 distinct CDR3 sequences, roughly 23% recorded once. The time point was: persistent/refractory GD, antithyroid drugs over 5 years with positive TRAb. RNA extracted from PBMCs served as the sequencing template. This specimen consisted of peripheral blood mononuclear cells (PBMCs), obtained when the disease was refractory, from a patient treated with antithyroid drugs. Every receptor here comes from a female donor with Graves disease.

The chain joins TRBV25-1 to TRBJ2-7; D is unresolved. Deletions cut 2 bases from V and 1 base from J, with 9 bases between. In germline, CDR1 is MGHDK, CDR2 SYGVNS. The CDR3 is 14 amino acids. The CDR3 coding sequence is TGTGCCAGCAGTGAAGAAGATCCGTCCTACGAGCAGTACTTC. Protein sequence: CASSEEDPSYEQYF.

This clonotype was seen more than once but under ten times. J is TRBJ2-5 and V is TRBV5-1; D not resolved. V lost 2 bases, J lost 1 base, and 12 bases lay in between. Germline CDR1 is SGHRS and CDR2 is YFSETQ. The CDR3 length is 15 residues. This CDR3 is CASSLKGQIQETQYF. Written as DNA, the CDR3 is TGCGCCAGCAGCTTAAAAGGGCAAATCCAAGAGACCCAGTACTTC.

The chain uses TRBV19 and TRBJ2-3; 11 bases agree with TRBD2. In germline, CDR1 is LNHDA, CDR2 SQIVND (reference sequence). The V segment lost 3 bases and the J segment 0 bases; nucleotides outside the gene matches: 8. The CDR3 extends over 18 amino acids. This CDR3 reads CASSIYGLAGLSTDTQYF. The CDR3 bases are TGTGCCAGTAGTATTTATGGACTAGCGGGTCTTAGCACAGATACGCAGTATTTT.

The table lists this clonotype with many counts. CDR3 DNA sequence: TGCGCCAGCAGCTCGGACGGCCGGACTGAAGCTTTCTTT. Amino acids: CASSSDGRTEAFF. This chain links TRBV5-1 with TRBJ1-1; no clear D. Germline V lookup: CDR1 SGHRS, CDR2 YFSETQ. The CDR3 spans 13 residues. V dropped 3 bases and J dropped 5 bases, with 11 bases sitting between them. The full variable domain, completed using reference TRBV5-1 and TRBJ1-1, is KAGVTQTPRYLIKTRGQQVTLSCSPISGHRSVSWYQQTPGQGLQFLFEYFSETQRNKGNFPGRFSGRQFSNSRSEMNVSTLELGDSALYLCASSSDGRTEAFFGQGTRLTVV.

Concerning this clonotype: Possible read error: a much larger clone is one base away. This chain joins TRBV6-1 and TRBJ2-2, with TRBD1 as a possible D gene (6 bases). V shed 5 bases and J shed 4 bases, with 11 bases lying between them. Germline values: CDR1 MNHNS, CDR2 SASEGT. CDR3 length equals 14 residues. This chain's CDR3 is CASSKGEFTGELFF. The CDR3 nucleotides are TGTGCCAGCAGTAAGGGGGAGTTCACCGGGGAGCTGTTTTTT.

This CDR3 is CSARVGQPPYSNQPQHF. The CDR3 DNA reads as TGCAGTGCTAGAGTAGGGCAGCCACCTTATAGCAATCAGCCCCAGCATTTT. V gene TRBV20-1 combines with J gene TRBJ1-5; D is uncertain. The CDR3 covers 17 residues. V lost 1 base and J lost 0, with 16 bases in between. Germline values: CDR1 DFQATT, CDR2 SNEGSKA (reference sequence).

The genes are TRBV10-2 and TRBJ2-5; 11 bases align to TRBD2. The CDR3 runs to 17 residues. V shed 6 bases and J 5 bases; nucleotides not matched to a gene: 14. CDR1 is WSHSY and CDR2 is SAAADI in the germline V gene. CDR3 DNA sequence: TGCGCCAGCAGGTCGGGACTAGCGGTGGGGTATAGGGAGACCCAGTACTTC. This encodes CASRSGLAVGYRETQYF.

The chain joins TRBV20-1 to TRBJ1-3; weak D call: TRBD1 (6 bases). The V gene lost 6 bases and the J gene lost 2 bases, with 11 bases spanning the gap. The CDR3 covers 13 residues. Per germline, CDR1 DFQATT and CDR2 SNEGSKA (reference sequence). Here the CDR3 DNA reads TGCAGTGCAACCAGGGGAGCTGGAAACACCATATATTTT. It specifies CSATRGAGNTIYF.

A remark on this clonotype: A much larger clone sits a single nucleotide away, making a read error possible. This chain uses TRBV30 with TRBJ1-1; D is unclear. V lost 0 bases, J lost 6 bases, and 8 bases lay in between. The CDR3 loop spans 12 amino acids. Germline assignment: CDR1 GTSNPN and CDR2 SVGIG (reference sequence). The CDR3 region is CAWSVGLAEAFF. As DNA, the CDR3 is TGTGCCTGGAGTGTTGGGTTGGCTGAAGCTTTCTTT. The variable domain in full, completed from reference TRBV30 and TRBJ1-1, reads SQTIHQWPATLVQPVGSPLSLECTVEGTSNPNLYWYRQAAGRGLQLLFYSVGIGQISSEVPQNLSASRPQDRQFILSSKKLLLSDSGFYLCAWSVGLAEAFFGQGTRLTVV.

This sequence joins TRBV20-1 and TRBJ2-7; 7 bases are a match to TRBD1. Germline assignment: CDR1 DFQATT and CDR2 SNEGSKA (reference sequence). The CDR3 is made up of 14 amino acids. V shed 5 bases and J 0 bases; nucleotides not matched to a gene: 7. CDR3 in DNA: TGCAGTGCTCCTGGGACAGCCTACTCCTACGAGCAGTACTTC. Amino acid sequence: CSAPGTAYSYEQYF.

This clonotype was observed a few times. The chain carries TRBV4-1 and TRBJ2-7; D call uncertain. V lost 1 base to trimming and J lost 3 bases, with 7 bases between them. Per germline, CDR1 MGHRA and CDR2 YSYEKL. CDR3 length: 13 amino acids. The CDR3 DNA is TGCGCCAGCAGCCAAGGTGTGGACTACGAGCAGTACTTC. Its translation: CASSQGVDYEQYF.

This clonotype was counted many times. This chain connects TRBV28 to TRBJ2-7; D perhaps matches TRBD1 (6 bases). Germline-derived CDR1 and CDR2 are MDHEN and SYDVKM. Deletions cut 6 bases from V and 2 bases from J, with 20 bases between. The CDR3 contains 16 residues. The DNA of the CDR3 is TGTGCCAGCAGACCCGGGACAACGGGGAAAACCTACGAGCAGTACTTC. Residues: CASRPGTTGKTYEQYF.

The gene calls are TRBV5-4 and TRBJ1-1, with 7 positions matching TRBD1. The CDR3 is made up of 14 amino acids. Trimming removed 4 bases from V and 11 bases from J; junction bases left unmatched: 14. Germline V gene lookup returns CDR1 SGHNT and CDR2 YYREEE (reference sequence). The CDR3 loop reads CASSPDTQGVRAFF. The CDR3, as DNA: TGTGCCAGCAGCCCGGACACCCAGGGGGTTCGGGCTTTCTTT.

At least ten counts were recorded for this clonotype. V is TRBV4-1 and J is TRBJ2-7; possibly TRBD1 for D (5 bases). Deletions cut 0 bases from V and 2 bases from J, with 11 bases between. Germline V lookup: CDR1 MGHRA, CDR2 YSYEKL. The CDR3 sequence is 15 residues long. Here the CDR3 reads CASSQDGARAYEQYF. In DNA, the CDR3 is TGCGCCAGCAGCCAAGATGGGGCCAGGGCCTACGAGCAGTACTTC.

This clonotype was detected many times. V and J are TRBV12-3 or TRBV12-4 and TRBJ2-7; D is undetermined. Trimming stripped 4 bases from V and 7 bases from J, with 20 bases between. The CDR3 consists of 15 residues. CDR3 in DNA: TGTGCCAGCAGTTCGACCGCTGGCTTAAGGCGGGAGCAGTACTTC. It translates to CASSSTAGLRREQYF.

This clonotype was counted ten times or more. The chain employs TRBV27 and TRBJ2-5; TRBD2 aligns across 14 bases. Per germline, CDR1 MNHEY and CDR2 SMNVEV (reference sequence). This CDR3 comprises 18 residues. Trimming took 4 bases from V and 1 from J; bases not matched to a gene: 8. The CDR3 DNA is TGTGCCAGCAGTTCACGACTAGCGGGAGGGGAGGGCCAAGAGACCCAGTACTTC. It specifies CASSSRLAGGEGQETQYF.